The T cell receptor (beta chain) described here comes from a study of blood T cell repertoires in COVID-19. In the study overall: COVID-19 samples, acute and convalescent, were from the United States, Italy and Spain. Sample material is recorded as cDNA or gDNA derived from T cells, B-cell-depleted T cells, or PBMCs.

This CDR3 contains 16 residues. V shed 1 base, J shed 4 bases, and the junction held 4 bases outside the gene matches. Germline V gene lookup returns CDR1 MGHRA and CDR2 YSYEKL. Authors' data handling: From reference gene primer amplification, estimates of nucleated cell counts were derived. Only in-frame clones appear in the TCRdb table, and some are missing; sequencing was by immunoSEQ multiplex PCR. D and trimming come from the DNA, and the V and J calls and clone size come from that table. The profile shows 65,000 to 75,000 clones, around 92% of them singletons. Sample: peripheral blood. This sequence was found in a human donor with active COVID-19. The donor label of this sample is uncertain. This chain joins TRBV4-1 and TRBJ2-1; 10 nucleotides align to TRBD2. The CDR3 reads CASSQAGTSAYNEQFF. CDR3 DNA: TGCGCCAGCAGCCAAGCTGGGACTAGCGCGTACAATGAGCAGTTCTTC.